These 20 T cell receptor beta chains were all obtained from the same sample, sequenced in a study of long-term antiretroviral therapy in people with HIV. immunoSEQ v3.0 was run at survey level. The method was immunoSEQ multiplex PCR; TCRdb's version includes in-frame clones alone and lacks a portion of them. Of approximately 37,000 clones listed, around four fifths are singletons. The sequencing here drew on unsorted PBMCs, taken 1 year after starting antiretroviral therapy. The receptors come from a man aged 18 to 30 with HIV.

This clone was detected a few times. The chain uses TRBV7-2 and TRBJ2-7; TRBD2 matches at 8 bases. Germline CDR1 reads SGHTA; CDR2 reads FQGNSA. This CDR3 has 13 amino acids. J was trimmed by 6 bases and V by 5 bases; bases with no gene match: 6. CDR3 loop: CASSHGLAPEQYF. The CDR3 bases are TGTGCCAGCAGCCACGGACTAGCCCCCGAGCAGTACTTC. The entire variable domain, with the rest obtained from reference TRBV7-2 and TRBJ2-7, is as follows: GAGVSQSPSNKVTEKGKDVELRCDPISGHTALYWYRQSLGQGLEFLIYFQGNSAPDKSGLPSDRFSAERTGGSVSTLTIQRTQQEDSAVYLCASSHGLAPEQYFGPGTRLTVT.

The chain uses TRBV6-6 and TRBJ2-1; a possible D gene is TRBD1 (5 bases). This CDR3 region has 16 residues. Between the trimmed V and J ends, which lost 4 bases and 4 bases, there was a span of 17 bases. Germline CDR1 and CDR2: MNHNY and SVGAGI (reference sequence). CDR3 DNA sequence: TGTGCCAGCAGTTTACCTCACAGGACCCTTTACAATGAGCAGTTCTTC. Protein sequence: CASSLPHRTLYNEQFF.

CDR3 DNA: TGTGCCAGCAGTTACTCGGAGTCCCCGTCTGAAGCTTTCTTT. This codes for CASSYSESPSEAFF. J is TRBJ1-1 and V is TRBV6-5; D gene uncertain. V was cut by 0 bases and J by 6 bases, with 11 bases left in between. The CDR3 loop spans 14 amino acids. The germline V gene has CDR1 MNHEY and CDR2 SVGAGI.

This clone was recorded a few times. The chain combines TRBV14 with TRBJ2-7, with TRBD2 matching over 8 bases. CDR1 and CDR2 (germline): SGHDN, FVKESK. Trimming removed 0 bases from V and 6 bases from J; junction bases left unmatched: 7. The CDR3 sequence is 15 residues long. The CDR3 DNA is TGTGCCAGCAGCCAAGATTGGGGACTAGGCCGCGAGCAGTACTTC. As protein: CASSQDWGLGREQYF.

This clone has more than one count but fewer than ten. V usage is TRBV19 and J usage is TRBJ1-2; TRBD1 might be the D (6 bases). Germline values: CDR1 LNHDA, CDR2 SQIVND (reference sequence). The CDR3 extends over 14 amino acids. V was clipped by 7 bases and J by 6 bases, with 18 bases between them. CDR3 region: CASISSGAMNGYTF. CDR3 DNA sequence: TGTGCCAGTATATCTTCGGGGGCAATGAATGGCTACACCTTC.

This chain joins TRBV13 and TRBJ2-3; D gene ambiguous. Germline V gene data show CDR1 as PRHDT and CDR2 as FYEKMQ (reference sequence). This CDR3 comprises 15 residues. V was clipped by 6 bases and J by 1 base, with 14 bases between them. The CDR3 sequence: CASSFNTGGTDTQYF. CDR3 DNA: TGTGCCAGCAGTTTTAATACCGGAGGCACAGATACGCAGTATTTT.

The J gene is TRBJ1-1, the V gene TRBV6-6; D unresolved. V shed 2 bases and J shed 8 bases, with 6 bases lying between them. Germline CDR1 reads MNHNY; CDR2 reads SVGAGI (reference sequence). The CDR3 runs to 11 residues. For the CDR3, the DNA is TGTGCCAGCAGTTACCCGGAGGAAGCTTTCTTT. It is translated as CASSYPEEAFF.

This clone was detected once. The chain combines TRBV6-1 with TRBJ1-4; possible D gene TRBD1, 5 bases. The V gene lost 1 base and the J gene lost 4 bases, with 19 bases spanning the gap. This CDR3 has 18 amino acids. Germline V gene lookup returns CDR1 MNHNS and CDR2 SASEGT. Written as DNA, the CDR3 is TGTGCCAGCAGTGAAGATCAGGGCCCCCTTAAACGTAATGAAAAACTGTTTTTT. Amino acid sequence: CASSEDQGPLKRNEKLFF.

V is TRBV27 and J is TRBJ2-7; D is ambiguous. V was shortened by 3 bases and J by 6 bases, with 6 bases between the two germline ends. The CDR3 extends over 11 amino acids. The V gene's germline CDR1 is MNHEY and CDR2 SMNVEV (reference sequence). The CDR3 DNA is TGTGCCAGCAGTTTGGGTCTCGAGCAGTACTTC. This encodes CASSLGLEQYF.

The J gene is TRBJ1-1, the V gene TRBV27, with D tentatively TRBD1 (5 bases). Deletions cut 4 bases from V and 2 bases from J, with 17 bases between. CDR3 length: 16 amino acids. CDR1 MNHEY and CDR2 SMNVEV come from the germline V gene (reference sequence). In nucleotides, the CDR3 is TGTGCCAGCAGTTCCCTACGTGGGCAGGGTAACACTGAAGCTTTCTTT. As protein: CASSSLRGQGNTEAFF.

A few counts support this clone. This chain joins TRBV7-9 and TRBJ1-6; no clear D. V gave up 2 bases and J gave up 7 bases, with 9 bases separating them. Per germline, CDR1 SEHNR and CDR2 FQNEAQ (reference sequence). This CDR3 region has 14 residues. CDR3 amino acids: CASSLIGKNSPLHF. CDR3 DNA sequence: TGTGCCAGCAGCTTAATCGGGAAGAATTCACCCCTCCACTTT.

V gene TRBV27 combines with J gene TRBJ1-2; 9 bases match TRBD1. The CDR3 runs 14 residues. CDR1 MNHEY and CDR2 SMNVEV come from the germline V gene (reference sequence). V trimming: 6 bases; J trimming: 4 bases; junction bases outside the gene matches: 6. CDR3 region: CASRETGGFYGYTF. In DNA form, the CDR3 reads TGTGCCAGCAGGGAGACAGGGGGGTTCTATGGCTACACCTTC.

The J gene is TRBJ1-2, the V gene TRBV28, with a possible D match to TRBD1 (5 bases). Trimming removed 6 bases from V and 2 bases from J, with 10 bases in between. The CDR3 contains 13 residues. The germline V gene encodes CDR1 MDHEN and CDR2 SYDVKM. CDR3 in amino acids: CASSPTANYGYTF. The CDR3 bases are TGTGCCAGCAGCCCGACAGCAAACTATGGCTACACCTTC.

The V gene is TRBV4-3, the J gene TRBJ2-1; TRBD2 aligns across 7 bases. J was trimmed by 3 bases and V by 2 bases; bases with no gene match: 7. The CDR3 is 16 amino acids. Germline-derived CDR1 and CDR2 are LGHNA and YSLEER. The chain's CDR3 is CASSQFLAESYNEQFF. For the CDR3, the DNA is TGCGCCAGCAGCCAATTTCTAGCGGAGAGCTACAATGAGCAGTTCTTC.

This chain joins TRBV7-6 and TRBJ2-3; D tentatively fits TRBD1 or TRBD2 (5 bases each). The CDR3 consists of 14 residues. The V end was cut by 7 bases, the J end by 1 base, with 12 bases between. The germline V gene encodes CDR1 SGHVS and CDR2 FNYEAQ. The CDR3 reads CASNDLGGTDTQYF. The CDR3 DNA reads TGTGCCAGCAATGACCTGGGGGGCACAGATACGCAGTATTTT.

The chain carries TRBV7-9 and TRBJ2-7; 9 bases are shared with TRBD1. J lost 6 bases, V lost 5 bases, and 5 bases had no gene match. CDR3 length: 13 residues. Germline loops: CDR1 SEHNR, CDR2 FQNEAQ (reference sequence). CDR3 amino acids: CASSVGTGSEQYF. The CDR3 region has the DNA TGTGCCAGCAGCGTCGGGACAGGGAGCGAGCAGTACTTC.

The CDR3 DNA is TGCGCCAGCAGCGAGGACAGGGCGCCCACTGAAGCTTTCTTT. It yields the protein CASSEDRAPTEAFF. This chain uses TRBV5-1 with TRBJ1-1; 8 nucleotides match TRBD1. CDR3 size: 14 residues. Germline V gene data show CDR1 as SGHRS and CDR2 as YFSETQ. V shed 4 bases and J 4 bases; nucleotides not matched to a gene: 6.

The chain is built from TRBV9 and TRBJ2-7; 11 nucleotides agree with TRBD1. V was pared by 0 bases and J by 1 base, with 3 bases of the junction left unmatched. Germline CDR1 is SGDLS and CDR2 is YYNGEE. The CDR3 length is 16 residues. The CDR3 is CASSVGRDRGSYEQYF. CDR3 DNA sequence: TGTGCCAGCAGCGTAGGGCGGGACAGGGGGTCCTACGAGCAGTACTTC.

This clone occurred a few times. The rearrangement joins TRBV4-1 to TRBJ1-2; TRBD1 might be the D (5 bases). There are 16 residues in the CDR3. The germline gives CDR1 MGHRA, CDR2 YSYEKL. V lost 0 bases to trimming and J lost 4 bases, with 15 bases between them. The CDR3 spells CASSQEMAGKGYGYTF. CDR3 coding DNA: TGCGCCAGCAGCCAAGAAATGGCAGGGAAGGGCTATGGCTACACCTTC.

J is TRBJ1-6 and V is TRBV15; 10 bases agree with TRBD1. Trimming at V came to 1 base and at J to 10 bases, leaving 1 base not matched to a gene. Germline CDR1 reads LNHNV; CDR2 reads YYDKDF (reference sequence). The CDR3 has 14 amino acids. CDR3 sequence: CATSRVDRGSPLHF. As DNA, the CDR3 is TGTGCCACCAGCAGAGTGGACAGGGGGTCACCCCTCCACTTT.